These 29 T cell receptor beta chains share one sample of origin, sequenced in a study of T-cell memory formation after mild COVID-19. TCRdb re-derived calls from the 5' RACE reads in MiXCR, one entry per CDR3 protein. Among 450,000 or so distinct CDR3 sequences listed, roughly 25% were seen once. The specimen was PBMCs or a T cell subset sorted from them (not recorded which). All receptors derive from an adult woman who had mild COVID-19 (a few samples of this study predate the infection). Cell type and time point are not known.

The chain has TRBV18 and TRBJ2-6; 8 bases are shared with TRBD1. CDR3 size: 18 residues. Germline loops: CDR1 KGHSH, CDR2 LQKENI. The trim removed 1 base at V and 2 bases at J, leaving 7 bases unmatched. CDR3 residues: CASSPRTPDRAGANVLTF. In nucleotides, the CDR3 is TGTGCCAGCTCACCACGTACGCCGGACAGGGCTGGGGCCAACGTCCTGACTTTC.

This clonotype occurred a few times. The V gene is TRBV7-3, the J gene TRBJ2-2; TRBD1 matches at 8 bases. Germline CDR1 SGHTA, CDR2 FQGTGA. V dropped 5 bases and J dropped 7; count of bases not matched to a gene: 15. This CDR3 comprises 17 residues. The CDR3 spells CASSPRGRGARDGELFF. As DNA, the CDR3 is TGTGCCAGCAGCCCCAGGGGGCGGGGCGCAAGGGACGGGGAGCTGTTTTTT.

The V and J genes are TRBV12-3 or TRBV12-4 and TRBJ1-5; 9 bases fit TRBD1. The V gene end was trimmed by 6 bases and the J gene end by 4 bases; junction bases not matched to a gene: 7. This CDR3 comprises 15 residues. CDR3 loop: CASRNQGQGNQPQHF. The CDR3 region has the DNA TGTGCCAGCAGAAACCAGGGACAGGGAAATCAGCCCCAGCATTTT.

A few counts support this clonotype. This chain joins TRBV4-1 and TRBJ2-7; the match to TRBD1 covers 8 bases. V was pared by 1 base and J by 9 bases, with 11 bases of the junction left unmatched. The germline gives CDR1 MGHRA, CDR2 YSYEKL. The CDR3 is 15 residues long. CDR3 region: CASSQVAGGVEVQYF. CDR3 coding DNA: TGCGCCAGCAGCCAAGTAGCAGGGGGCGTAGAGGTGCAGTACTTC.

This clonotype has just a few counts. This rearrangement joins TRBV20-1 to TRBJ1-2, with D possibly TRBD1 on 5 matching bases. The germline V gene has CDR1 DFQATT and CDR2 SNEGSKA (reference sequence). CDR3 length: 11 residues. V was trimmed by 4 bases and J by 6 bases, leaving 9 bases between them. In nucleotides, the CDR3 is TGCAGTGCTATGGACAACCATGGCTACACCTTC. The encoded protein is CSAMDNHGYTF.

Only a few counts were recorded for this clonotype. The chain uses TRBV19 and TRBJ2-7; D is possibly TRBD1 or TRBD2 (7 bases each). CDR3 length equals 13 residues. Germline lookup yields CDR1 LNHDA and CDR2 SQIVND (reference sequence). The V gene lost 9 bases and the J gene lost 6 bases, with 18 bases spanning the gap. The CDR3 loop reads CASVSAGGAEQYF. The CDR3 region has the DNA TGTGCCAGCGTCTCCGCAGGGGGGGCCGAGCAGTACTTC.

This clonotype was counted a few times. The V gene is TRBV10-3, the J gene TRBJ1-5; D uncertain. Germline-derived CDR1 and CDR2 are ENHRY and SYGVKD. Trimming stripped 4 bases from V and 3 bases from J, with 16 bases between. The CDR3 totals 16 residues. As DNA, the CDR3 is TGTGCCATCAGTGTGTACCCGTTGGGAAACAATCAGCCCCAGCATTTT. Translation gives CAISVYPLGNNQPQHF.

The genes are TRBV5-4 and TRBJ2-7; 8 bases fit TRBD1. CDR3 length: 14 amino acids. In germline, CDR1 is SGHNT, CDR2 YYREEE (reference sequence). Unmatched junction bases numbered 4, after V lost 3 bases and J lost 2 bases. For the CDR3, the DNA is TGTGCCAGCAGCTGGGACAGGCCCACCTACGAGCAGTACTTC. This translates into CASSWDRPTYEQYF.

CDR3 in DNA: TGTGCCAGCAGCTTGGGGGGGACTCTCGCCGGGGAGCTGTTTTTT. It encodes CASSLGGTLAGELFF. V usage is TRBV7-9 and J usage is TRBJ2-2; 7 bases are a match to TRBD2. CDR1 SEHNR and CDR2 FQNEAQ come from the germline V gene (reference sequence). CDR3 length: 15 residues. The trim removed 3 bases at V and 6 bases at J, leaving 7 bases unmatched.

The gene calls are TRBV28 and TRBJ2-1; 12 nucleotides line up with TRBD2. Germline loops: CDR1 MDHEN, CDR2 SYDVKM. The CDR3 is 15 amino acids. Trimming took 7 bases from V and 10 from J; bases not matched to a gene: 11. For the CDR3, the DNA is TGTGCCAGCACCAGACTAGCGGGAGAAGGTAGGGAGCAGTTCTTC. Protein sequence: CASTRLAGEGREQFF.

The chain couples TRBV12-5 to TRBJ2-2; a possible D gene is TRBD1 (5 bases). Germline V gene lookup returns CDR1 LGHNT and CDR2 FRNRAP. CDR3 length equals 13 residues. V gave up 5 bases and J gave up 5 bases, with 9 bases separating them. Written as DNA, the CDR3 is TGTGCTAGTGGTCATAAGGGGACCGGGGAGCTGTTTTTT. It translates to CASGHKGTGELFF.

The chain carries TRBV5-1 and TRBJ1-6; D gene uncertain. Trimming removed 4 bases from V and 0 bases from J, with 11 bases in between. Germline V gene lookup returns CDR1 SGHRS and CDR2 YFSETQ. The CDR3 is made up of 16 amino acids. CDR3 residues: CASSQRGSSYNSPLHF. CDR3 in DNA: TGCGCCAGCAGCCAACGGGGAAGCTCCTATAATTCACCCCTCCACTTT. The whole variable domain, remainder taken from reference TRBV5-1 and TRBJ1-6, is KAGVTQTPRYLIKTRGQQVTLSCSPISGHRSVSWYQQTPGQGLQFLFEYFSETQRNKGNFPGRFSGRQFSNSRSEMNVSTLELGDSALYLCASSQRGSSYNSPLHFGNGTRLTVT.

The chain carries TRBV6-4 and TRBJ2-6, with D perhaps given as TRBD1 or TRBD2 (6 bases each). This CDR3 is 16 amino acids long. From germline, CDR1 is MRHNA and CDR2 SNTAGT. V lost 0 bases and J lost 4, with 10 bases in between. The CDR3 DNA reads as TGTGCCAGCAGTGACTCATGGGGGGCCGGGGCCAACGTCCTGACTTTC. Its translation: CASSDSWGAGANVLTF.

Many counts were recorded for this clonotype. This sequence joins TRBV7-9 and TRBJ2-4; possibly TRBD2 for D (6 bases). This CDR3 contains 17 residues. CDR1 and CDR2 from the germline V gene are SEHNR and FQNEAQ (reference sequence). Trimming stripped 2 bases from V and 0 bases from J, with 14 bases between. As DNA, the CDR3 is TGTGCCAGCAGCTTATCGGGACTTCTTTTAGCCAAAAACATTCAGTACTTC. Encoded protein: CASSLSGLLLAKNIQYF.

The V gene is TRBV20-1, the J gene TRBJ2-1; D is possibly TRBD1 (6 bases). Germline V gene sequence: CDR1 DFQATT, CDR2 SNEGSKA (reference sequence). This CDR3 has 16 amino acids. The ends were cut back, 6 bases at V and 0 bases at J, with 18 bases in the middle. As DNA, the CDR3 is TGCAGTGCAAGCAGGGGACCGCTTAGCTCCTACAATGAGCAGTTCTTC. The encoded protein is CSASRGPLSSYNEQFF.

The table lists this clonotype with many counts. The J gene is TRBJ2-3, the V gene TRBV27, with 7 bases that match TRBD2. The CDR3 runs to 14 residues. CDR1 and CDR2 from the germline V gene are MNHEY and SMNVEV (reference sequence). Unmatched junction bases numbered 4, after V lost 6 bases and J lost 1 base. The CDR3 is CASRSAGRTDTQYF. The CDR3 DNA sequence: TGTGCCAGCAGATCAGCGGGGCGCACAGATACGCAGTATTTT.

This clonotype has a count of ten or more. CDR3 in amino acids: CASSLSTGSSYNEQFF. Written as DNA, the CDR3 is TGTGCCAGCAGTTTAAGTACCGGGAGCTCCTACAATGAGCAGTTCTTC. The chain combines TRBV12-3 or TRBV12-4 with TRBJ2-1, with D possibly matching TRBD2 (6 bases). CDR3 length: 16 amino acids. V was clipped by 2 bases and J by 0 bases, with 11 bases between them.

J is TRBJ2-2 and V is TRBV5-1; 8 positions agree with TRBD2. The CDR3 is 13 amino acids. The germline V gene encodes CDR1 SGHRS and CDR2 YFSETQ. J was trimmed by 3 bases and V by 6 bases; bases with no gene match: 1. The DNA for the CDR3 is TGCGCCAGCAAAGCGGGGGACACCGGGGAGCTGTTTTTT. As protein: CASKAGDTGELFF.

This chain links TRBV20-1 with TRBJ2-2, with D possibly matching TRBD2 (5 bases). The germline V and J ends were trimmed by 0 bases and 7 bases, with 6 bases remaining between them. This CDR3 is 12 amino acids long. Germline V CDR1 and CDR2: DFQATT, SNEGSKA (reference sequence). CDR3 protein: CSAREGDGELFF. The CDR3 bases are TGCAGTGCTAGAGAGGGAGACGGGGAGCTGTTTTTT.

V gene TRBV20-1 combines with J gene TRBJ2-1, with 7 bases fitting TRBD2. The CDR3 runs to 14 residues. Looked up from germline, CDR1 is DFQATT and CDR2 is SNEGSKA (reference sequence). Trimming removed 3 bases from V and 3 bases from J; junction bases left unmatched: 5. The CDR3 DNA reads TGCAGTGCTAGGGGGCGGGGGATCTACAATGAGCAGTTCTTC. Protein product: CSARGRGIYNEQFF.

CDR3 residues: CASTSRGPHYEQYF. The CDR3 DNA is TGCGCCAGCACCTCAAGGGGGCCCCACTACGAGCAGTACTTC. The chain combines TRBV5-1 with TRBJ2-7; TRBD1 agrees at 7 bases. The CDR3 covers 14 residues. With 6 bases clipped from V and 3 bases from J, the junction kept 9 bases outside the gene matches. The germline CDR1 and CDR2 sequences are SGHRS and YFSETQ. Using reference TRBV5-1 and TRBJ2-7 for the parts outside the CDR3, the full variable domain is KAGVTQTPRYLIKTRGQQVTLSCSPISGHRSVSWYQQTPGQGLQFLFEYFSETQRNKGNFPGRFSGRQFSNSRSEMNVSTLELGDSALYLCASTSRGPHYEQYFGPGTRLTVT.

The V call is TRBV6-5, the J call TRBJ1-4; D gene unclear. The CDR3 is made up of 19 amino acids. Trimming removed 0 bases at V and 6 bases at J, with 23 bases between. Germline V gives CDR1 MNHEY, CDR2 SVGAGI. The CDR3 nucleotides read TGTGCCAGCAGTTACTCGATAAGGCAGGTTGGCCGTTCAGATGAAAAACTGTTTTTT. It codes for CASSYSIRQVGRSDEKLFF.

This clonotype was counted once. The chain is built from TRBV9 and TRBJ2-3; 9 bases match TRBD2. Germline V gives CDR1 SGDLS, CDR2 YYNGEE. V gave up 0 bases and J gave up 3 bases; unmatched junction bases: 11. The CDR3 runs to 18 residues. The CDR3 spells CASSVGIVGTSMTDTQYF. The CDR3 DNA reads as TGTGCCAGCAGCGTAGGGATTGTGGGGACTAGCATGACAGATACGCAGTATTTT.

V usage is TRBV5-4 and J usage is TRBJ2-7, with 8 positions matching TRBD1. The J segment lost 4 bases and the V segment lost 0 bases, leaving 6 bases of the junction unmatched. The CDR3 runs to 15 residues. From germline, CDR1 is SGHNT and CDR2 YYREEE (reference sequence). CDR3 sequence (DNA): TGTGCCAGCAGCTTGGTTGGGGGACAGGCTTACGAGCAGTACTTC. It encodes CASSLVGGQAYEQYF.

The rearrangement uses TRBV30 and TRBJ2-4, with D perhaps being TRBD1 or TRBD2 (5 bases each). This CDR3 has 14 amino acids. Between the trimmed V and J ends, which lost 4 bases and 1 base, there was a span of 11 bases. Germline assignment: CDR1 GTSNPN and CDR2 SVGIG (reference sequence). The DNA of the CDR3 is TGTGCCTGGAATTTGGGGGTGGCCAAAAACATTCAGTACTTC. Protein sequence: CAWNLGVAKNIQYF.

The sample holds a few counts of this clonotype. The chain joins TRBV27 to TRBJ2-1, with TRBD1 identical over 9 bases. Losses at the gene ends were 1 base for V and 4 bases for J; bases not matched to a gene: 2. CDR1 is MNHEY, CDR2 SMNVEV, per germline (reference sequence). The CDR3 has 15 amino acids. The CDR3 DNA follows: TGTGCCAGCAGTTTATTGGGGACAGGGTACAATGAGCAGTTCTTC. This translates into CASSLLGTGYNEQFF.

This chain connects TRBV30 to TRBJ1-4; D unclear. This CDR3 region has 12 residues. Germline CDR1 and CDR2: GTSNPN and SVGIG (reference sequence). The V end was cut by 2 bases, the J end by 8 bases, with 9 bases between. The CDR3, as DNA: TGTGCCTGGAGTCACCCGACAGAAAAACTGTTTTTT. Protein: CAWSHPTEKLFF.

This clonotype was detected a few times. This chain joins TRBV5-1 and TRBJ2-7; 9 positions match TRBD2. Trimming cost V 4 bases and J 6 bases; bases outside gene matches: 2. Germline V gene lookup returns CDR1 SGHRS and CDR2 YFSETQ. There are 12 residues in the CDR3. The CDR3 spells CASSGAGGEQYF. The CDR3 DNA sequence: TGCGCCAGCAGCGGAGCGGGGGGCGAGCAGTACTTC. The whole variable domain, filled in from reference TRBV5-1 and TRBJ2-7, reads KAGVTQTPRYLIKTRGQQVTLSCSPISGHRSVSWYQQTPGQGLQFLFEYFSETQRNKGNFPGRFSGRQFSNSRSEMNVSTLELGDSALYLCASSGAGGEQYFGPGTRLTVT.

This clonotype was counted a few times. V gene TRBV11-2 combines with J gene TRBJ2-2; 14 positions agree with TRBD2. Germline CDR1 SGHAT, CDR2 FQNNGV. The CDR3 covers 20 residues. Trimming at V came to 1 base and at J to 4 bases, leaving 11 bases not matched to a gene. CDR3 sequence reads: CASSLGGTSGRFRTTGELFF. The CDR3 bases are TGTGCCAGCAGCTTAGGGGGGACTAGCGGGAGATTTCGGACCACCGGGGAGCTGTTTTTT.